This TCR beta chain emerged from a study of CD4 T cell repertoires in COVID-19. The overall study: After approximately nine days of IL-2 expansion, CFSE-low cells were relabeled and restimulated with other coronavirus spikes. Study-wide results and caveats: Two or all three memory subsets shared several highly expanded SARS-CoV-2-reactive clonotypes. Some SARS-CoV-2 clonotypes, between about 6.5 and 25%, recurred in SARS-CoV and/or HKU1 cultures.

This clone was counted once. Antigen: not known. This CDR3 comprises 14 residues. The junction had 5 bases not matched to a gene; V was cut back by 6 bases and J by 1 base. CDR1 and CDR2 (germline): MNHNS, SASEGT. Some clones are missing from TCRdb's copy, which holds only in-frame ones; the method was immunoSEQ multiplex PCR. The table includes fewer than 25,000 clones, more than 75% detected once. The memory T cells were sequenced right after ex vivo isolation, without culture. The sample here was central memory CD4+ T cells from blood, taken before the COVID-19 pandemic. The TCR originated in a human donor who had COVID-19. The V call is TRBV6-1, the J call TRBJ2-5, with TRBD1 identical over 7 bases. CDR3 residues: CASRTTGAQETQYF. For the CDR3, the DNA is TGTGCCAGCAGGACCACAGGGGCCCAAGAGACCCAGTACTTC.